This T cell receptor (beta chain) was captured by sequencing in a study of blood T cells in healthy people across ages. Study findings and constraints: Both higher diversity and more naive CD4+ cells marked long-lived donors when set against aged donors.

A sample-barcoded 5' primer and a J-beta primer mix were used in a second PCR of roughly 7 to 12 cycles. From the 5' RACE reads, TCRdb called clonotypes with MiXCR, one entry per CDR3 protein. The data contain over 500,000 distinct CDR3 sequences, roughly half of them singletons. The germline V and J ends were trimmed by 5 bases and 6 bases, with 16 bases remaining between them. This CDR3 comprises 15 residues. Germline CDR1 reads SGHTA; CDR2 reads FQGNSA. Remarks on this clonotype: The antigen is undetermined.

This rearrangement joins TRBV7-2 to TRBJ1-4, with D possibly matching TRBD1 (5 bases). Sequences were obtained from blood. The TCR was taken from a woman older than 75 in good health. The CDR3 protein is CASSPTGTGYEKLFF. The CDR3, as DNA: TGTGCCAGCAGCCCCACCGGGACCGGGTATGAAAAACTGTTTTTT. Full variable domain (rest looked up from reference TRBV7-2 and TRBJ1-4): GAGVSQSPSNKVTEKGKDVELRCDPISGHTALYWYRQSLGQGLEFLIYFQGNSAPDKSGLPSDRFSAERTGGSVSTLTIQRTQQEDSAVYLCASSPTGTGYEKLFFGSGTQLSVL.